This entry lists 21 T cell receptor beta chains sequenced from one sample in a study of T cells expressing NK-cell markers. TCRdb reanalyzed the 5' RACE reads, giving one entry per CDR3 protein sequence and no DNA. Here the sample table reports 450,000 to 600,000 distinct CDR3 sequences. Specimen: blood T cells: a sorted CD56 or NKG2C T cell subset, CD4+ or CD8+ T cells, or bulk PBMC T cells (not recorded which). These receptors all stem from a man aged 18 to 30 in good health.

The CDR3 protein is CSARARTEYKGTEAFF. The V and J genes are TRBV20-1 and TRBJ1-1; TCRdb proposes TRBD1, but this gene call is untestable without DNA. This CDR3 comprises 16 residues. Germline V gene sequence: CDR1 DFQATT, CDR2 SNEGSKA (reference sequence).

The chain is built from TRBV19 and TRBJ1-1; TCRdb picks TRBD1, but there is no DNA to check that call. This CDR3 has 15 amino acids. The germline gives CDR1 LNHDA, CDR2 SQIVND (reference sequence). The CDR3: CASSKDRAMGTEAFF.

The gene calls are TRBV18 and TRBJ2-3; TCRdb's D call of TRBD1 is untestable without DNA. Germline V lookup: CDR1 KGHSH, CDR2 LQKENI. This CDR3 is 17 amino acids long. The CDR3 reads CASSSTGVPISTDTQYF.

This chain's CDR3 is CASSLDHRTDTQYF. The chain employs TRBV9 and TRBJ2-3. CDR3 length: 14 amino acids. Germline CDR1 is SGDLS and CDR2 is YYNGEE.

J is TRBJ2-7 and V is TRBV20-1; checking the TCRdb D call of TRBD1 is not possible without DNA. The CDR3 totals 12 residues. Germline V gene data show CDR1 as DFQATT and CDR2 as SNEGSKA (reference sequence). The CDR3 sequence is CSARVGGRRQYF.

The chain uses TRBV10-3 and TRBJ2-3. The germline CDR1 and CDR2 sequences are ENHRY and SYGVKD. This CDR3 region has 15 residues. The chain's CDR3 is CAISEMVSPTDTQYF.

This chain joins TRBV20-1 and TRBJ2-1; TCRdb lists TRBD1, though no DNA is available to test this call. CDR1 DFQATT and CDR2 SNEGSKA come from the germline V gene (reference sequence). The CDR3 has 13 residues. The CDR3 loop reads CSAGRGQNNEQFF.

The CDR3 loop is CASSLGGLNQETQYF. The rearrangement links TRBV7-9 to TRBJ2-5; as DNA is missing, the TRBD1 call by TCRdb cannot be tested. Germline V CDR1 and CDR2: SEHNR, FQNEAQ (reference sequence). This CDR3 comprises 15 residues. The variable domain in full, completed from reference TRBV7-9 and TRBJ2-5, reads DTGVSQNPRHKITKRGQNVTFRCDPISEHNRLYWYRQTLGQGPEFLTYFQNEAQLEKSRLLSDRFSAERPKGSFSTLEIQRTEQGDSAMYLCASSLGGLNQETQYFGPGTRLLVL.

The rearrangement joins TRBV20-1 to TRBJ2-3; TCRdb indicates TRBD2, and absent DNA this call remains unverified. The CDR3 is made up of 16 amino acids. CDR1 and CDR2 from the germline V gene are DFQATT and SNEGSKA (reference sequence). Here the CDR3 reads CSARVAGGPGTDTQYF.

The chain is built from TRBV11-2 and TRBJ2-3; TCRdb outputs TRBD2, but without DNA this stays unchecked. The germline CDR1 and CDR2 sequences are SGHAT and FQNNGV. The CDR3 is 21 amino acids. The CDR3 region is CASSAPRGGDRAGVSSDTQYF.

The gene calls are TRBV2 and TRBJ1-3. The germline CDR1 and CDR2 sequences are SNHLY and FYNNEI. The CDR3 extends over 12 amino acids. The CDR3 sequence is CASSVDGNTIYF.

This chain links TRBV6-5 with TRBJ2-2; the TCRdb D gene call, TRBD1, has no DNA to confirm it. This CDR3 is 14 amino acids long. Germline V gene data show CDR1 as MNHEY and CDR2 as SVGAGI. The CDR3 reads CASSYGRGSGELFF.

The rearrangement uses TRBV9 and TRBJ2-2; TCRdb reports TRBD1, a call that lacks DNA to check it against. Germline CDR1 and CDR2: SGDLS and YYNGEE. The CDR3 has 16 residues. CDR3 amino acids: CASSSPGGLNTGELFF.

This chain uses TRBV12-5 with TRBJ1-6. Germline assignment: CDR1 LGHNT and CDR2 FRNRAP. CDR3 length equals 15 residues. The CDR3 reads CASGFAGLLGSPLHF. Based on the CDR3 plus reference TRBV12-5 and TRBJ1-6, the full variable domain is DARVTQTPRHKVTEMGQEVTMRCQPILGHNTVFWYRQTMMQGLELLAYFRNRAPLDDSGMPKDRFSAEMPDATLATLKIQPSEPRDSAVYFCASGFAGLLGSPLHFGNGTRLTVT.

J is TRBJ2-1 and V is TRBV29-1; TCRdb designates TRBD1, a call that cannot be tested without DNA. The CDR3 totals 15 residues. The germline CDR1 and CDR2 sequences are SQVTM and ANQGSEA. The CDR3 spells CSVEVTGGDYNEQFF.

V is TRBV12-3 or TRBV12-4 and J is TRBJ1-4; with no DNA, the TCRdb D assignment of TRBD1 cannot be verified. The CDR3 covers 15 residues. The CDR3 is CASSLAPGTEEKLFF.

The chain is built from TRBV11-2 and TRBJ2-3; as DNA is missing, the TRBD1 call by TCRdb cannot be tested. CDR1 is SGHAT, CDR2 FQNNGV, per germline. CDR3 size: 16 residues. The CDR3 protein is CASSLDGETGADTQYF. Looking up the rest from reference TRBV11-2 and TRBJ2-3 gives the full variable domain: EAGVAQSPRYKIIEKRQSVAFWCNPISGHATLYWYQQILGQGPKLLIQFQNNGVVDDSQLPKDRFSAERLKGVDSTLKIQPAKLEDSAVYLCASSLDGETGADTQYFGPGTRLTVL.

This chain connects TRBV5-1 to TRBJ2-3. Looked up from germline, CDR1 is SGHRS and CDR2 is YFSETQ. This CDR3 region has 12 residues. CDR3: CASSPAADTQYF.

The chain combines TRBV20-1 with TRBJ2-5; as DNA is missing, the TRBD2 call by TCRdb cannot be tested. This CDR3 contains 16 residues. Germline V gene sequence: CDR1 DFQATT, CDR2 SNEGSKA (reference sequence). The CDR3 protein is CSADGLAGGLQETQYF.

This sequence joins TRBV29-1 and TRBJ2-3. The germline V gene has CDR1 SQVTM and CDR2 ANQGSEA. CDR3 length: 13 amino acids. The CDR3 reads CSVSGTSGNTQYF.

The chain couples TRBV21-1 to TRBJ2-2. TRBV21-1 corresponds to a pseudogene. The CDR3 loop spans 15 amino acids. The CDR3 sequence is CASSKNTVNTGELFF.